The clone carrying this TCR beta chain came up a few times. Its target is unknown. Every patient underwent thyroid surgery untreated. This entry belongs to a study of metastatic and nonmetastatic thyroid tumors. About the research overall: It was across blood and tumor or nodule tissue from malignant and benign thyroid patients that repertoires were compared. Findings of the study overall: Reports indicated that malignant thyroid tumors showed significantly higher TCR beta diversity than benign nodules did, in blood and tumor.

The CDR3 has 15 residues. The V gene's germline CDR1 is SGHAT and CDR2 FQNNGV. J was trimmed by 8 bases and V by 0 bases; bases with no gene match: 5. Study processing details: Across clinicopathological groups, CDR3 differences served as the basis for building a distant-metastasis classifier for papillary thyroid cancer. With MiXCR, TCRdb reprocessed the PCR reads. V and J calls and clone size were set by TCRdb, not the authors. The repertoire includes 19,000 or so clones, 28% of them detected once, and approximately 15% sits in the top ten. The rearrangement links TRBV11-2 to TRBJ2-1, with TRBD2 matching over 9 bases. The sequenced material came from tumor tissue. The TCR comes from a male donor with papillary thyroid cancer or a benign thyroid nodule (not recorded which). Some clones in this sample may be carry-over from other donors' samples. The CDR3 reads CASSLEASGNHEQFF. The CDR3 nucleotides are TGTGCCAGCAGCTTAGAGGCTAGCGGGAACCATGAGCAGTTCTTC.